The source of this TCR beta chain is a study of molecular identifiers for immune sequencing clone quantification. This clonotype was detected many times. This CDR3 spans 14 amino acids. The V end lost 4 bases, the J end lost 7 bases, and 17 bases lay between the germline ends. Germline CDR1 and CDR2: SGHNT and YYREEE (reference sequence). With listed TCR primers and previously described methods, bulk TCR libraries were prepared. Each CDR3 protein gets one entry after TCRdb re-called the PCR reads with MiXCR. The table includes about 640,000 distinct CDR3 sequences, 15% to 20% detected once. Sample: naive CD8+ T cells from blood, with Jurkat cell RNA spiked in. Subset noted: FACS-sorted CD8+CD4-CCR7+CD45RA+ naive T cells. The source is a human donor in good health. Some libraries in this study had Jurkat cell RNA spiked in. V usage is TRBV5-4 and J usage is TRBJ1-1, with D perhaps matching TRBD1 (5 bases). The CDR3 spells CASSPKPDNREAFF. CDR3 nucleotide sequence: TGTGCCAGCAGCCCTAAACCGGACAACCGTGAAGCTTTCTTT.